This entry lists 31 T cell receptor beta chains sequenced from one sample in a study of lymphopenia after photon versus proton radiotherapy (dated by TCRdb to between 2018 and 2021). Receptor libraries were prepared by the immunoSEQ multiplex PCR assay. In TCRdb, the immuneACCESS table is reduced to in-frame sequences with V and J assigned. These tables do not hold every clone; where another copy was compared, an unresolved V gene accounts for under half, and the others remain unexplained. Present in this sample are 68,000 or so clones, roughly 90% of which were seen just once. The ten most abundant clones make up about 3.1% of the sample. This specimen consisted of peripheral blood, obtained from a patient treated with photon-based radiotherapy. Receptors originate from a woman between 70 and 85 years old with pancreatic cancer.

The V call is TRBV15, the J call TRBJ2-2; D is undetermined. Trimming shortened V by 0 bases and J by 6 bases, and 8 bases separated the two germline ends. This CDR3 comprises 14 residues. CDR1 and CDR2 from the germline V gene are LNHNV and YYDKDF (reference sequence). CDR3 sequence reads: CATSRDRGPGELFF. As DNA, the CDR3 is TGTGCCACCAGCAGAGACCGAGGACCCGGGGAGCTGTTTTTT.

CDR3 coding DNA: TGTGCCAGCAGCACACGGACTAGCGGCGCCTACGAGCAGTACTTC. This codes for CASSTRTSGAYEQYF. The chain uses TRBV28 and TRBJ2-7, with 10 bases lining up with TRBD2. Germline values: CDR1 MDHEN, CDR2 SYDVKM. V was clipped by 6 bases and J by 2 bases; unmatched bases: 7. The CDR3 has 15 residues. The variable domain in full, with the rest retrieved from reference TRBV28 and TRBJ2-7, is DVKVTQSSRYLVKRTGEKVFLECVQDMDHENMFWYRQDPGLGLRLIYFSYDVKMKEKGDIPEGYSVSREKKERFSLILESASTNQTSMYLCASSTRTSGAYEQYFGPGTRLTVT.

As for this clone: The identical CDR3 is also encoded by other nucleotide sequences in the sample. This CDR3 reads CSARDRETQYF. DNA for the CDR3: TGCAGTGCTAGGGACAGAGAGACCCAGTACTTC. The rearrangement links TRBV20-1 to TRBJ2-5; TRBD1 is a possible D gene (6 bases). V was shortened by 3 bases and J by 4 bases, with 6 bases between the two germline ends. In germline, CDR1 is DFQATT, CDR2 SNEGSKA (reference sequence). The CDR3 sequence is 11 residues long.

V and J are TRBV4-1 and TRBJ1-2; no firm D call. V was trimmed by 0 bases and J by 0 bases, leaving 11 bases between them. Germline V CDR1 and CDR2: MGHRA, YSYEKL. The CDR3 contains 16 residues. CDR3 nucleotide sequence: TGCGCCAGCAGCCAAGAGTTAGCAGGCACTAACTATGGCTACACCTTC. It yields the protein CASSQELAGTNYGYTF.

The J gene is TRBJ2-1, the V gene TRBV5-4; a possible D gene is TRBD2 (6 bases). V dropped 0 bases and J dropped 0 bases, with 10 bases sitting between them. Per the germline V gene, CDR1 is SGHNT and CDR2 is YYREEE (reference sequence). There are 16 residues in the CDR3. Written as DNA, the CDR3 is TGTGCCAGCAGCTTGGTAGCGGATAGCTCCTACAATGAGCAGTTCTTC. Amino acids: CASSLVADSSYNEQFF.

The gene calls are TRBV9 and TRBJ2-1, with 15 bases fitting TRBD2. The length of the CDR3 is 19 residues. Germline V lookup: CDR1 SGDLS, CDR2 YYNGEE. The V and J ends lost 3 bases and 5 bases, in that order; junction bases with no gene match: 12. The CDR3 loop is CASSGTGTSGRFSHNEQFF. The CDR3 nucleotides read TGTGCCAGCAGCGGAACCGGGACTAGCGGGAGGTTTTCCCACAATGAGCAGTTCTTC.

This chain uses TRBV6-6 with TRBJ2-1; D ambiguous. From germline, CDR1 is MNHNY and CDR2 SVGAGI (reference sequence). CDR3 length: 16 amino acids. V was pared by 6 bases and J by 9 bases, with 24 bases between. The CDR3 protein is CASSSPRISPVGEQFF. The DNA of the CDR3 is TGTGCCAGCAGCAGCCCTCGGATTAGCCCGGTCGGTGAGCAGTTCTTC.

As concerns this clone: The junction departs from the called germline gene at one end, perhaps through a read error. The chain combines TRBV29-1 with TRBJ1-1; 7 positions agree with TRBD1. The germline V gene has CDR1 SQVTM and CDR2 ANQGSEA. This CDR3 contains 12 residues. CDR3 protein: CSVGVGGGRIFF. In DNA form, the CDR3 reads TGCAGCGTTGGGGTAGGGGGCGGGAGAATCTTTTTT.

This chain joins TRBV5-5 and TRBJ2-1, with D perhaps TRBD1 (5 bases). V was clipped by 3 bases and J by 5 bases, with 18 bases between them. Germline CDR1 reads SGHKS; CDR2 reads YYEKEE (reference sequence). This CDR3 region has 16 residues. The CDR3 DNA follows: TGTGCCAGCAGCTCGACGCCGCAGGGAAAGAACAATGAGCAGTTCTTC. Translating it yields CASSSTPQGKNNEQFF.

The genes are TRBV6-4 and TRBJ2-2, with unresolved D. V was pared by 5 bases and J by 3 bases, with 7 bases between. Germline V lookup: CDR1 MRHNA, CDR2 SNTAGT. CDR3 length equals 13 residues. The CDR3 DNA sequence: TGTGCCAGCAGTAACCAGGACACCGGGGAGCTGTTTTTT. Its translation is CASSNQDTGELFF.

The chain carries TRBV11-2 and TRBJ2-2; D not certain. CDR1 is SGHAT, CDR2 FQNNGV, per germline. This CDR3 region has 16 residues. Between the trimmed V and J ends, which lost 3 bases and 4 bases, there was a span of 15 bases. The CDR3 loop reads CASSFGVGRATGELFF. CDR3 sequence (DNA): TGTGCCAGCAGCTTTGGGGTCGGTAGGGCCACCGGGGAGCTGTTTTTT.

Here the CDR3 DNA reads TGTGCCAGCATCAAGGGGACTGGGCCTTACAATGAGCAGTTCTTC. As protein: CASIKGTGPYNEQFF. V is TRBV27 and J is TRBJ2-1; perhaps TRBD2 as D (6 bases). Germline V CDR1 and CDR2: MNHEY, SMNVEV (reference sequence). The CDR3 totals 15 residues. Trimming took off 7 bases at V and 4 bases at J, with 17 bases between the two ends.

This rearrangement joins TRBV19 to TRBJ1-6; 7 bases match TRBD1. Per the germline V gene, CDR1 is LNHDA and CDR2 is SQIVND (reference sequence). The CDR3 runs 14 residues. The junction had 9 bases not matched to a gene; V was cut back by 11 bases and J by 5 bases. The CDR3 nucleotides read TGTGCCTGCCAAACCGGGACAGATAATTCACCCCTCCACTTT. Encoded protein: CACQTGTDNSPLHF.

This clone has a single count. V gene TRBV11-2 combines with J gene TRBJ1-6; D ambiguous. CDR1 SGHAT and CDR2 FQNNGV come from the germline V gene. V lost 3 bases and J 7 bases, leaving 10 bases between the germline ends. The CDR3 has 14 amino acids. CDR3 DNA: TGTGCCAGCAGCTTCCCAGGTTACAATTCACCCCTCCACTTT. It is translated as CASSFPGYNSPLHF.

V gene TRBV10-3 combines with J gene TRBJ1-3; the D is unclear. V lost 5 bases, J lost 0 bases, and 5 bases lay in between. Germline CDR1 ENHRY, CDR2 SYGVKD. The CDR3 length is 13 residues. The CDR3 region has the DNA TGTGCCATCAGTAGGAACTCTGGAAACACCATATATTTT. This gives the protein CAISRNSGNTIYF.

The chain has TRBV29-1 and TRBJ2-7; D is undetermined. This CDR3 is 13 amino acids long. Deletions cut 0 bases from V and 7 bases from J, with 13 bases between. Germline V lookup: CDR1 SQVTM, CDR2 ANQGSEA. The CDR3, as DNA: TGCAGCGTTGAAGATCTTCAAGGGTTAGAGCAGTACTTC. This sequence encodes CSVEDLQGLEQYF.

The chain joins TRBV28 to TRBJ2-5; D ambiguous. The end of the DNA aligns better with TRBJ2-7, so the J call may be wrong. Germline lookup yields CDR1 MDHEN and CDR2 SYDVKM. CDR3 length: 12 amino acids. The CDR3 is CASSSLIYEQYF. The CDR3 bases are TGTGCCAGCAGTTCCCTCATCTACGAGCAGTACTTC.

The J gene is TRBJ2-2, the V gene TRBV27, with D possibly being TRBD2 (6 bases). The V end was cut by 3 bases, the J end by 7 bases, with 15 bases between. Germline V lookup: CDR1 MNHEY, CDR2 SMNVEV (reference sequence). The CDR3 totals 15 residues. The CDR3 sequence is CASSFLGVSGGELFF. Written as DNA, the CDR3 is TGTGCCAGCAGTTTCCTGGGTGTTAGCGGCGGGGAGCTGTTTTTT.

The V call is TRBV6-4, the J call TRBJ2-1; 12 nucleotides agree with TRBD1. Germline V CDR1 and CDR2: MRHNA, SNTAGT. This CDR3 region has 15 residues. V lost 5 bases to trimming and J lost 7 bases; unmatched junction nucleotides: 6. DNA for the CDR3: TGTGCCAGCAGTCTGGGACAGGGGGCCGGGAATGAGCAGTTCTTC. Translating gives CASSLGQGAGNEQFF.

The CDR3 is CASSLAAVGVHGYTF. CDR3 nucleotide sequence: TGTGCCAGCAGCTTAGCGGCGGTGGGAGTTCATGGCTACACCTTC. The chain employs TRBV7-9 and TRBJ1-2; D call uncertain. This CDR3 is built from 15 residues. V shed 0 bases and J shed 6 bases, with 14 bases lying between them. Germline loops: CDR1 SEHNR, CDR2 FQNEAQ (reference sequence).

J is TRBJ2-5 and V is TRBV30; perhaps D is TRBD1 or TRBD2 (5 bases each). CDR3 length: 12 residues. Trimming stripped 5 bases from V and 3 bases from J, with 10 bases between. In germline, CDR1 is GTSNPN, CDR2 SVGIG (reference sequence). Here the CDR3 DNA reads TGTGCCTGGCGGCAGGGAGAAGAGACCCAGTACTTC. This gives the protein CAWRQGEETQYF. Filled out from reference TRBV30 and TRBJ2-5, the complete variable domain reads SQTIHQWPATLVQPVGSPLSLECTVEGTSNPNLYWYRQAAGRGLQLLFYSVGIGQISSEVPQNLSASRPQDRQFILSSKKLLLSDSGFYLCAWRQGEETQYFGPGTRLLVL.

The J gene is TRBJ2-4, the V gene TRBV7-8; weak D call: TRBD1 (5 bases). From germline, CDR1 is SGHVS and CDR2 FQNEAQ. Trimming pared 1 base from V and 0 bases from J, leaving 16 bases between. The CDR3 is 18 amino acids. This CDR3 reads CASSLVRGVELAKNIQYF. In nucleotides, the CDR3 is TGTGCCAGCAGCTTAGTTAGGGGTGTGGAGCTAGCCAAAAACATTCAGTACTTC.

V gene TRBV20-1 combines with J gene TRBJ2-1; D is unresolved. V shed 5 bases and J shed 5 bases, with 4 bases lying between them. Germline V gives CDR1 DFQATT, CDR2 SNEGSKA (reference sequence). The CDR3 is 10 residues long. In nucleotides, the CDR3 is TGCAGTGCTTTAAACAATGAGCAGTTCTTC. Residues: CSALNNEQFF.

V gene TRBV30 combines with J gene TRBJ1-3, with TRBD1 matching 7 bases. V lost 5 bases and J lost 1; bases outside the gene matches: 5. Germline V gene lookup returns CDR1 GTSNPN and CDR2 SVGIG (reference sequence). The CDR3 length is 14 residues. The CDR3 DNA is TGTGCCTGGTACAGGGGAAGGTCTGGAAACACCATATATTTT. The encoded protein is CAWYRGRSGNTIYF. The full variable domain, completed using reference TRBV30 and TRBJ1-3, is SQTIHQWPATLVQPVGSPLSLECTVEGTSNPNLYWYRQAAGRGLQLLFYSVGIGQISSEVPQNLSASRPQDRQFILSSKKLLLSDSGFYLCAWYRGRSGNTIYFGEGSWLTVV.

The CDR3 DNA sequence: TGTGCCAGCGGGTGGACAGATACGCAGTATTTT. This gives the protein CASGWTDTQYF. The rearrangement links TRBV2 to TRBJ2-3; D gene uncertain. Trimming cost V 8 bases and J 3 bases, with 6 bases left between them. The germline V gene encodes CDR1 SNHLY and CDR2 FYNNEI. The CDR3 is 11 residues long.

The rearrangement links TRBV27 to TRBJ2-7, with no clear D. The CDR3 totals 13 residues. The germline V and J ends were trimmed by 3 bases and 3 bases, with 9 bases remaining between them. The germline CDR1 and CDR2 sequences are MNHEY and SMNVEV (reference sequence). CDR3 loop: CASSLTTGYEQYF. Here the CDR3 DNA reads TGTGCCAGCAGTTTGACAACGGGCTACGAGCAGTACTTC.

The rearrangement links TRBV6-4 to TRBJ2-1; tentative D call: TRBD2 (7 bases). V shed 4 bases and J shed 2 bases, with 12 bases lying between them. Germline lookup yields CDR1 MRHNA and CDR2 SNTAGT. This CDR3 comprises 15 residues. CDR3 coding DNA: TGTGCCAGCAGTGCCGAGGGGGGGGCCTACAATGAGCAGTTCTTC. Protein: CASSAEGGAYNEQFF.

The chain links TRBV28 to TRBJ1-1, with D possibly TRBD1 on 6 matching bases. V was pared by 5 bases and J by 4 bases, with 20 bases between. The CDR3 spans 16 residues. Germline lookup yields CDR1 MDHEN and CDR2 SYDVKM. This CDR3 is CASSLEAYREGTEAFF. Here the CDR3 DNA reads TGTGCCAGCAGTCTCGAAGCATACAGGGAGGGCACTGAAGCTTTCTTT.

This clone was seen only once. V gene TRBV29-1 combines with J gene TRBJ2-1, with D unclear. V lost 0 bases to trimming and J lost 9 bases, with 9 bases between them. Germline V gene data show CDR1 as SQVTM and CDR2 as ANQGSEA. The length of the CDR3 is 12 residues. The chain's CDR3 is CSVEDLSSEQFF. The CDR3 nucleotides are TGCAGCGTTGAAGATTTGAGCAGTGAGCAGTTCTTC.

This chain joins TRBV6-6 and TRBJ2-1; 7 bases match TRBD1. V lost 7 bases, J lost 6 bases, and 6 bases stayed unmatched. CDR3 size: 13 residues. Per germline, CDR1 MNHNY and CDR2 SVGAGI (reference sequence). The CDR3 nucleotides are TGTGCCAGCAACCCGACAGGGTCCAATGAGCAGTTCTTC. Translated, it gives CASNPTGSNEQFF.

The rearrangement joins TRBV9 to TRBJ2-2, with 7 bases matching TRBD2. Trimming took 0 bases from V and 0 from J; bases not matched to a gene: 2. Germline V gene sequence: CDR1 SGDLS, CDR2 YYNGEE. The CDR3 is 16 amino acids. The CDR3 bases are TGTGCCAGCAGCGTAGCCGGGGGGACGAACACCGGGGAGCTGTTTTTT. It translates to CASSVAGGTNTGELFF.